The clone carrying this TCR beta chain was found many times. Its specificity is not known. This sample is part of a study of Graves' ophthalmopathy and Graves' hyperthyroidism. On the study more broadly: Absence of ophthalmopathy within 18 months of follow-up defined stable hyperthyroidism. Findings of the study overall: The study's model predicted ophthalmopathy progression at 70% to 71% sensitivity and about 72% specificity. Most thyroid-expanded clonotypes exceeding 0.001 frequency were also found in blood.

The CDR3 contains 12 residues. The germline V gene encodes CDR1 SGDLS and CDR2 YYNGEE. With 3 bases removed from V and 3 bases from J, the gap between germline ends came to 7 bases. The diagnosis was founded upon clinical symptoms, serum thyroxine, TRAb, thyroid ultrasound and orbital computed tomography. Amplification targeted the TCR beta CDR3 regions, with RNA transcripts as the source material. First-round RT-PCR employed HTBI primers, with a second-round multiplex PCR after it. MiXCR, run by TCRdb on the multiplex PCR reads, gives a single entry per CDR3 protein. The table records about 1.1 million distinct CDR3 sequences, about two fifths of them present only once.

This chain uses TRBV9 with TRBJ2-7; no reliable D call. The sequenced sample consisted of peripheral blood or thyroid tissue (not recorded which). The TCR was taken from an adult man with Graves' hyperthyroidism. The CDR3 sequence is CASSGRDYEQYF. The CDR3 nucleotides read TGTGCCAGCAGCGGGCGCGACTACGAGCAGTACTTC. The full variable domain, in which reference TRBV9 and TRBJ2-7 provide the parts outside the CDR3, is DSGVTQTPKHLITATGQRVTLRCSPRSGDLSVYWYQQSLDQGLQFLIQYYNGEERAKGNILERFSAQQFPDLHSELNLSSLELGDSALYFCASSGRDYEQYFGPGTRLTVT.